Listed here is a single TCR beta chain. The antigen it recognizes is unknown. No much larger clonotype is one base removed from it; base qualities were not supplied. V is reduced by 5 bases and J by 3 bases, leaving a spacing of 14 bases between them. The germline V gene encodes CDR1 DFQATT and CDR2 SNEGSKA (reference sequence). Including the terminal cysteine and phenylalanine, the CDR3 comprises 14 residues. Only CDR3 DNA remains: 42 bases, in frame from the first base. The sample originates from a study of regulatory T cells in long-lasting Graves disease (dated by TCRdb to about 2021). Context from the whole study: Newly diagnosed Graves' disease patients had taken antithyroid drugs for less than 3 months. A total of about 35 samples underwent TCR sequencing, from roughly 13 patients with persistent Graves' disease and 20 or so patients with newly diagnosed Graves' disease. This study used TCR sequencing and RNA sequencing of peripheral blood to compare persistent Graves' disease patients against newly diagnosed Graves' disease patients. The study was registered as a clinical trial and conducted in China.

The time point label here, explained by the study, means: newly diagnosed GD, antithyroid drugs for less than 3 months. For both TCR sequencing and RNA sequencing, RNA was extracted from PBMCs using TRIzol. Graves' disease was diagnosed according to American Thyroid Association guidelines. The patients came from an endocrinology department in Xi'an, China. Each patient gave approximately 9.7 milliliters of peripheral blood, collected in an EDTA anticoagulant tube. Ficoll Paque Plus density gradient separation was used to isolate PBMCs, and no further T cell sorting was done. An Agilent 2100 Bioanalyzer and agarose gel were used to assess RNA quality, and a NanoDrop 2000 was used to measure RNA concentration. Points the paper makes about the study in general: Preferential use of TRBV28, TRBJ1-2 and TRBJ2-5 was observed in persistent disease, whereas TRBV20-1 and TRBJ2-1 were favored in newly diagnosed disease. The small sample size was acknowledged by the authors as a limitation that may reduce accuracy. Compared with newly diagnosed patients, patients with persistent Graves' disease had lower TCR Shannon entropy and fewer highly expanded clones, which suggests clonal expansion. Peripheral blood alone was examined, since thyroid tissue, which constituted the primary lesion, could not be accessed. Persistent patients shared more public clonotypes among themselves (2,741) than newly diagnosed patients did (approximately 870). Sequencing and analysis were limited to the TCR beta chain.

Libraries were made using multiplex PCR. Sequencer: Illumina HiSeq 4000. iRepertoire HTBI primers and Arm-PCR amplification of CDR3 regions were used to construct TCR beta libraries. Before sequencing, the PCR products went through gel purification. The authors' pipeline ran thus. A total of 62 TRBV and about 13 TRBJ segments were identified across samples and were used for gene usage analysis of CDR3 amino acid clonotypes. COPE and FqMerger were used to merge the filtered high-quality paired reads into contigs. BLAST was used to align contigs to IMGT TRBV, TRBD and TRBJ reference genes, and CDR3 was defined according to IMGT. Any clonotype with a frequency above 0.1% was counted as a highly expanded clone. Shannon entropy served as the measure of repertoire diversity, while the Gini coefficient captured V-J evenness. Public clonotypes were defined as clonotypes shared by more than one individual. TCRdb reworked the public reads: Q25 trimming with fastp, MiXCR clone assembly, productive beta chains retained. Entries that share a CDR3 protein sequence are merged under the most common genes and DNA. These V and J calls rely on TCRdb rather than the paper's analysis. The sample table lists about 440,000 distinct CDR3 sequences, 15% of them with a count of one. Roughly 17% of the sample is in the top ten clones.

These same data were also listed under a study on T cells in Graves' hyperthyroidism and ophthalmopathy. As the second study states: A patient counted as having stable Graves' hyperthyroidism if no progression to ophthalmopathy occurred over 18 months of follow-up. Hyperthyroidism patients were newly diagnosed, with disease duration under 2 months, and aged 18 to 65 years. Patients with uncontrolled infections, other autoimmune diseases, pregnancy or lactation were excluded. Diagnoses relied on clinical symptoms, serum thyroxine and TRAb, thyroid ultrasound and orbital computed tomography. A first-round RT-PCR of the TCR CDR3 used the HTBI primer set with the Qiagen OneStep RT-PCR kit. Most expanded thyroid clonotypes (frequency above 0.001) were also found in blood, which suggests that blood repertoires may mirror thyroid immune responses. A model built on a 13 V-J signature distinguished ophthalmopathy from stable hyperthyroidism, reaching 87.88% sensitivity and about 81% specificity in cross-validation and 80%/75% in testing. In validation, progression to ophthalmopathy was predicted by the model with nearly 71% sensitivity and around 75% specificity, a median of about 6 months before onset. A discovery cohort of about 95 patients, approximately 44 with Graves' ophthalmopathy and approximately 57 with stable Graves' hyperthyroidism, was used to find distinguishing TCR V-J signatures. Prospective prediction of ophthalmopathy was tested in an independent validation cohort of some 19 hyperthyroidism patients and 15 to 17 patients who later progressed to ophthalmopathy. The 100 or so discovery patients were randomly split 7:3 into training and test sets. The study also compared thyroid tissue and blood T-cell repertoires from a handful of Graves' hyperthyroidism patients. After sampling, hyperthyroidism patients received methimazole starting at 30 mg daily, and ophthalmopathy patients received high-dose intravenous methylprednisolone. The libraries were constructed in a second round of multiplex PCR and then size-selected and purified. Paired-end sequencing of the libraries was performed with 100 bp reads on an Illumina HiSeq2000. SOAPnuke was used to process the raw data, removing reads that contained adapters or uncalled bases, had a mean Phred below 15, or lacked an exact match to the constant primer or identifier. High-quality paired reads were merged with COPE v1.2.5, and unique nucleotide sequences were defined as clonotypes. MiTCR v1.1 was used to align clonotypes to the IMGT TRBV, TRBD and TRBJ reference segments. Analysis was restricted to V-J combinations with a frequency above 0.0001, which covered roughly 99% of repertoires. A TCS score was defined as the ratio between F50 (clonal expansion) and ExV (chaos), using BLOSUM62-based TCRdist between CDR3 peptides within each V-J. Welch's t-statistics and random forest reduced 500 to 650 V-J features to about 12, which were used in a naive Bayes classifier (R e1071). No statistical method was used to fix the sample size in advance, and group allocation was not hidden from the investigators. The paper describes TCR Vbeta CDR3 sequencing of some 130 peripheral blood samples, made up of some 42 ophthalmopathy patients, roughly 80 hyperthyroidism patients and approximately 17 progressor patients.

This clonotype was obtained from a young woman with Graves disease. Donor details come from another sample of the same person, matched by shared clones. Recombination linked TRBV20-1 to TRBJ2-1, and perhaps TRBD2 as D gene, on 6 matching bases. The sample in question was peripheral blood mononuclear cells (PBMCs), obtained at new diagnosis, from a patient treated with antithyroid drugs. The DNA sequence is TGCAGTGCTGGTGGACGGGAGCACTACAATGAGCAGTTCTTC. Its protein reads: CSAGGREHYNEQFF.